These 4 T cell receptor beta chains were all obtained from the same sample, sequenced in a study of T cell responses to AZD1222 COVID-19 vaccine. Profiled with immunoSEQ multiplex PCR; TCRdb holds only in-frame clones, not every one. The sample consists of around 95,000 clones, 80% to 95% of them appearing once. Specimen: peripheral blood, collected on day 0 of AZD1222 vaccination. The receptors were gathered from an adult in good health.

The gene calls are TRBV4-1 and TRBJ1-5; no definite D call. CDR1 and CDR2 from the germline V gene are MGHRA and YSYEKL. V was pared by 0 bases and J by 4 bases, with 16 bases between. This CDR3 has 17 amino acids. CDR3 in amino acids: CASSQEWSFGGNQPQHF. CDR3 nucleotide sequence: TGCGCCAGCAGCCAAGAGTGGTCGTTTGGCGGGAATCAGCCCCAGCATTTT.

V gene TRBV15 combines with J gene TRBJ2-7; no reliable D call. The V gene lost 6 bases and the J gene lost 3 bases, with 15 bases spanning the gap. In germline, CDR1 is LNHNV, CDR2 YYDKDF (reference sequence). CDR3 length: 14 residues. CDR3 region: CATSAGKGLYEQYF. As DNA, the CDR3 is TGTGCCACCAGTGCTGGAAAGGGTCTCTACGAGCAGTACTTC.

The chain links TRBV4-1 to TRBJ1-5; no clear D gene. The CDR3 extends over 13 amino acids. Germline assignment: CDR1 MGHRA and CDR2 YSYEKL. Trimming removed 0 bases at V and 7 bases at J, with 7 bases between. CDR3 amino acids: CASSQEQRQPQHF. The CDR3 nucleotides are TGCGCCAGCAGCCAAGAACAAAGACAGCCCCAGCATTTT.

The chain joins TRBV2 to TRBJ2-1; TRBD1 matches 8 bases. In germline, CDR1 is SNHLY, CDR2 FYNNEI. The CDR3 sequence is 15 residues long. V gave up 5 bases and J gave up 4 bases; unmatched junction bases: 7. DNA for the CDR3: TGTGCCAGCAGTCTAAGACAGGGGACGTACAATGAGCAGTTCTTC. It specifies CASSLRQGTYNEQFF.